This T cell receptor beta chain comes out of a study of T cell responses to AZD1222 COVID-19 vaccine (dated by TCRdb to 2020 to 2023). At the level of the whole study: AZD1222 recipients with second doses at about 4 weeks or about 12 weeks were pooled, because spike-specific TCR depth and breadth did not differ between schedules. Trial participants were enrolled into age subgroups of 18-55, 56-69 and 70-plus years, which contained 148, 28 and 57 TCR-sequenced participants, respectively. TCR sequencing covered some 240 trial participants: 207 given two doses of AZD1222 and about 26 given two doses of MenACWY control vaccine. The study at large found these results: No day 14 peak-response samples were available, so repertoires were characterized only after the peak T cell response. Reportedly, almost half of the unique spike-specific TCRs recognized epitopes lying outside the regions that are mutated in the B.1.351 and B.1.1.7 variants. Only six AZD1222 recipients were SARS-CoV-2 seropositive at baseline, limiting conclusions about previously exposed vaccinees. Vaccine-associated CD4 TCRs spanned the whole spike protein, with dominant responses in regions 160-218 and 743-854. Participants were mostly white British and included more females than males, and it was suggested by the authors that clonal diversity may have been underestimated. A significant rise in spike-specific TCR breadth and depth was observed after two AZD1222 doses relative to day 0 and relative to MenACWY recipients. In the small 56-69-year group, the increase in depth fell short of significance, most likely because of low power.

From cysteine to phenylalanine, the CDR3 is 15 amino acids long. Kept here is only the CDR3 DNA, which spans 45 bases and is read in frame from base 1. CDR1 and CDR2, looked up from the germline V gene, are LGHNA and YSLEER. V and J are truncated by 0 bases and 5 bases respectively, leaving an intervening sequence of 11 bases. On this clone itself: The antigen it recognizes is unknown. No base quality values were provided; no much bigger clone lies one nucleotide off.

The label giving this sample's time point can be read as: baseline before first vaccination. Vaccinee samples were obtained from the UK trials COV001 and COV002, which included a single-blind randomized controlled phase 2/3 trial of AZD1222 (ChAdOx1 nCoV-19) in healthy adults. Trial participant PBMC samples were collected at day 0 and day 28 after the second dose for TCRbeta chain sequencing. The CDR3 regions of human TCRbeta chains were analyzed by immunosequencing. Under the source paper's analysis protocol: Repertoire TCRs were checked for matches against a reference library of SARS-CoV-2-specific TCRs that had been generated using the MIRA antigen-specificity platform. Breadth was defined as the fraction of unique TCRs that were SARS-CoV-2-associated. Depth was defined as the fraction of total T cells that were SARS-CoV-2-associated. Using the MIRA data, every spike-specific TCR was mapped to the spike region that the TCR reacted to and assigned to either a CD4 or a CD8 class. Log10-transformed breadth and depth values were compared by one-way ANOVA with Sidak's multiple comparisons tests. Sourced from immuneACCESS, this table was stored by TCRdb with only in-frame sequences that have V and J called. A share of the clones is absent; for the studies checked, an unresolved V gene accounts for under half, and the remainder has no known explanation. V and J calls plus clone size are reproduced from that table; the DNA served to infer D and trimming. Here the sample has about 95,000 clones; 85% to 90% occur a single time. Around 3.9% of the sample rests with the top ten.

This sequence was found in an adult in good health. The specimen comprised peripheral blood, sampled on day 0 of AZD1222 vaccination. The V and J genes are TRBV4-3 and TRBJ2-1; the D gene assignment is perhaps TRBD1 or TRBD2, with each matching 6 bases. The CDR3 here reads CASSQEGGKHNEQFF. The nucleotide sequence reads as follows: TGCGCCAGCAGCCAAGAAGGGGGGAAGCACAATGAGCAGTTCTTC.